These 2 T cell receptor beta chains came from one sample sequenced in a study of CD8 T cells in ankylosing spondylitis. TCRdb independently ran MiXCR on the 5' RACE reads; one entry per CDR3 protein. The repertoire consists of 150,000 to 200,000 distinct CDR3 sequences, with roughly 18% occurring once and the leading ten covering 4.3%. Material for sequencing was blood, either unsorted or a sorted T cell fraction (not recorded which). The origin of the receptors is a male donor between 5 and 29 years old with ankylosing spondylitis or in good health (not recorded which).

This rearrangement joins TRBV19 to TRBJ2-7, with D tentatively TRBD1 or TRBD2 (5 bases each). This CDR3 spans 15 amino acids. Trimming took off 3 bases at V and 3 bases at J, with 15 bases between the two ends. Germline values: CDR1 LNHDA, CDR2 SQIVND (reference sequence). CDR3 nucleotides: TGTGCCAGTAGTATTACTGGGGGTGGTGGCTACGAGCAGTACTTC. It translates to CASSITGGGGYEQYF.

This clonotype was picked up many times. This chain joins TRBV12-3 or TRBV12-4 and TRBJ2-3, with a possible D match to TRBD2 (5 bases). This CDR3 is built from 16 residues. Trimming shortened V by 5 bases and J by 4 bases, and 19 bases separated the two germline ends. In DNA form, the CDR3 reads TGTGCCAGCAGTCCCCTGAGGAGCGTGAGGGCAGATACGCAGTATTTT. Translating gives CASSPLRSVRADTQYF.